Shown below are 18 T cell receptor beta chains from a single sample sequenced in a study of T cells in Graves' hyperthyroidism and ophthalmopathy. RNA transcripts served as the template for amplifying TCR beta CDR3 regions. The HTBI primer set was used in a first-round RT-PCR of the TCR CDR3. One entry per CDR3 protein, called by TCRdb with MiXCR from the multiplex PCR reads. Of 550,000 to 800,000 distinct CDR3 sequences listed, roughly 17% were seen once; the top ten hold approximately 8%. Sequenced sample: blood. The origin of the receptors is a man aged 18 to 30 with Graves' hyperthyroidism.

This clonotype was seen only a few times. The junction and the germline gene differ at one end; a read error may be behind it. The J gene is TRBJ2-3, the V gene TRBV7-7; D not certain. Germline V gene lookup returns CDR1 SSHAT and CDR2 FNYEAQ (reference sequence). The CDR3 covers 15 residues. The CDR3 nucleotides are TGTGCTAGCAGCTTATTAGCAGACCCCACAGATACGCAGTATTTT. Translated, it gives CASSLLADPTDTQYF.

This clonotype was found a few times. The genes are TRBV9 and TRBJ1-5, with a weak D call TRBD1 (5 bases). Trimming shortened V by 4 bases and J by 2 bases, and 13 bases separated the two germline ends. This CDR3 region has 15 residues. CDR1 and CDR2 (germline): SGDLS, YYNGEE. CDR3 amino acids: CASSQVQGGNQPQHF. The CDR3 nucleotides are TGTGCCAGCAGCCAAGTACAAGGGGGCAATCAGCCCCAGCATTTT.

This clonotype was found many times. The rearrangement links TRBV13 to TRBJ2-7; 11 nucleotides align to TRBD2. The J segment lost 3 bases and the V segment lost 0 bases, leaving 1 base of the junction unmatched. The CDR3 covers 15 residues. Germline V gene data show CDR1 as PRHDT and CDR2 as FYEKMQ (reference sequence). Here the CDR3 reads CASSLGTSGNYEQYF. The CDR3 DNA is TGTGCCAGCAGCTTAGGGACTAGCGGGAACTACGAGCAGTACTTC.

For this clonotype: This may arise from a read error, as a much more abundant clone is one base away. Written as DNA, the CDR3 is TGTGCCAGCAGTGAGCGGGCTAGCGGGAATACACTCTCCCAGTACTTC. Amino acids: CASSERASGNTLSQYF. The chain uses TRBV28 and TRBJ2-5; 9 bases fit TRBD2. V shed 5 bases and J 9 bases; nucleotides not matched to a gene: 16. This CDR3 comprises 16 residues. The germline V gene encodes CDR1 MDHEN and CDR2 SYDVKM.

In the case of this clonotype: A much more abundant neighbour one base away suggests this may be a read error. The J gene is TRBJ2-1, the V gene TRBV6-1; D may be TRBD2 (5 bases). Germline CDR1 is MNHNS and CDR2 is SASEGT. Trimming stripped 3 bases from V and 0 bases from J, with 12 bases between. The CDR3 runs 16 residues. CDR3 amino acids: CASSEPDYPSYNEQFF. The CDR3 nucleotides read TGTGCCAGCAGTGAGCCAGACTATCCCTCCTACAATGAGCAGTTCTTC.

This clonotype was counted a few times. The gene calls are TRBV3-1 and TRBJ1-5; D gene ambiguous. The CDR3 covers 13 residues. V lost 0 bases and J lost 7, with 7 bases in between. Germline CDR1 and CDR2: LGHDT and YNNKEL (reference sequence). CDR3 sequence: CASSQERWQPQHF. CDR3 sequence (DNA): TGTGCCAGCAGCCAAGAAAGGTGGCAGCCCCAGCATTTT.

CDR3 region: CASSSGGAPNYGYTF. As DNA, the CDR3 is TGTGCCAGCAGTTCCGGAGGAGCTCCGAACTATGGCTACACCTTC. V usage is TRBV28 and J usage is TRBJ1-2; D not resolved. The CDR3 runs to 15 residues. Trimming cost V 4 bases and J 2 bases, with 14 bases left between them. CDR1 and CDR2 from the germline V gene are MDHEN and SYDVKM.

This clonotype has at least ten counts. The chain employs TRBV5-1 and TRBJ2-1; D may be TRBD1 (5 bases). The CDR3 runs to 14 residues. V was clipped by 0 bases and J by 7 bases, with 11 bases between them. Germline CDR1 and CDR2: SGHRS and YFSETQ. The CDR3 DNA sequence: TGCGCCAGCAGCTTGGAGGTACAGGATAATGAGCAGTTCTTC. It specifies CASSLEVQDNEQFF.

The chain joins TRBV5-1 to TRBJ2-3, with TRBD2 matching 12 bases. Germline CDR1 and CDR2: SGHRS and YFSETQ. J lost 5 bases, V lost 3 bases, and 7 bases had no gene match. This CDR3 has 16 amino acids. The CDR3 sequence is CASSSLTSGSGDTQYF. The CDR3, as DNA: TGCGCCAGCAGCTCGCTGACTAGCGGGAGTGGAGATACGCAGTATTTT.

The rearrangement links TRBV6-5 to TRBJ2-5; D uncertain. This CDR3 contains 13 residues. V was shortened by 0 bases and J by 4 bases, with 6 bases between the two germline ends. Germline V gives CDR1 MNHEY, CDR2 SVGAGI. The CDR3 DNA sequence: TGTGCCAGCAGTTACTCGTTGGGAGAGACCCAGTACTTC. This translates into CASSYSLGETQYF.

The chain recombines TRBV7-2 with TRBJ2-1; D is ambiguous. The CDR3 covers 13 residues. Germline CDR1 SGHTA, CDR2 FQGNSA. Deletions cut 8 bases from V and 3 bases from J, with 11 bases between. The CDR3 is CASGPTGYNEQFF. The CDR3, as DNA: TGTGCCAGCGGGCCGACTGGCTACAATGAGCAGTTCTTC.

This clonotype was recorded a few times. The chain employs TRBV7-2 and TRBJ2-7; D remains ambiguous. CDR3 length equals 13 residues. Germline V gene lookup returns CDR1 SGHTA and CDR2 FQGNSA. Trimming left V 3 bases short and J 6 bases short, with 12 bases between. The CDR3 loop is CASSFYGLGEQYF. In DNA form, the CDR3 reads TGTGCCAGCAGCTTCTACGGTCTGGGCGAGCAGTACTTC.

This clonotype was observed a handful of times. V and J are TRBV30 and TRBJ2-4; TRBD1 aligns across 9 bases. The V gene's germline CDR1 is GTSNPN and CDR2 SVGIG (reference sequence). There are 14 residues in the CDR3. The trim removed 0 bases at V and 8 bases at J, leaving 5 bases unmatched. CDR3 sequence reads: CAWSVQGARHIQYF. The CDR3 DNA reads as TGTGCCTGGAGTGTACAGGGGGCGCGTCACATTCAGTACTTC.

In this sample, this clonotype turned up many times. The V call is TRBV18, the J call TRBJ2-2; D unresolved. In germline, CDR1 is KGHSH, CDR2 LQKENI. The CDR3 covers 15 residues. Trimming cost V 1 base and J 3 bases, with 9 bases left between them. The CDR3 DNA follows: TGTGCCAGCTCACCACTGGCGACGGACACCGGGGAGCTGTTTTTT. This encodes CASSPLATDTGELFF.

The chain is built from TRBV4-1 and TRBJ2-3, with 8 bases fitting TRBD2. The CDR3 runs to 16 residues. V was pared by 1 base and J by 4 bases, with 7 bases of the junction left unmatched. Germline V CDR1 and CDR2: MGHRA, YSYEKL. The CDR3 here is CASSQGPGRASDTQYF. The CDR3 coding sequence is TGCGCCAGCAGCCAAGGTCCCGGGAGGGCATCAGATACGCAGTATTTT.

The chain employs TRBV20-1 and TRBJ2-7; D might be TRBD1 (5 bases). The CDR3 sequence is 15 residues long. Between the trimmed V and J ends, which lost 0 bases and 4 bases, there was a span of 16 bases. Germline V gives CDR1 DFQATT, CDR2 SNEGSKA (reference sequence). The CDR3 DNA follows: TGCAGTGCTAGAGATCCCCGAGCAGGGATGTACGAGCAGTACTTC. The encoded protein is CSARDPRAGMYEQYF.

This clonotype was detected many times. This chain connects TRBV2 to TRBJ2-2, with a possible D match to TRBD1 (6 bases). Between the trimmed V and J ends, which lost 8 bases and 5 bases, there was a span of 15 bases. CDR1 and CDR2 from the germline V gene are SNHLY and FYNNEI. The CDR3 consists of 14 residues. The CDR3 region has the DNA TGTGCCAGCCATGTGGGGGCATGGACCGGGGAGCTGTTTTTT. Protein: CASHVGAWTGELFF.

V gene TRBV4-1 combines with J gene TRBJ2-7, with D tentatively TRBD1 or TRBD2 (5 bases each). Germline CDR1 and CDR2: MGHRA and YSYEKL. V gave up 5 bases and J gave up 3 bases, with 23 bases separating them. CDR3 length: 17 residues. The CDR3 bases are TGCGCCAGCAGCTCAAAAGCCGGGGCCGGGGTCAACTACGAGCAGTACTTC. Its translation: CASSSKAGAGVNYEQYF.